What follows are 10 T cell receptor beta chains derived from one specimen sequenced in a study of regulatory T cells in long-lasting Graves disease. Regarding time point: persistent/refractory GD, antithyroid drugs over 5 years with positive TRAb. Following extraction of RNA from PBMCs, that RNA was used to make the TCR library. Construction of TCR beta libraries relied on iRepertoire HTBI primers and on Arm-PCR targeting CDR3 regions. Each CDR3 protein is one row after TCRdb ran MiXCR on the multiplex PCR reads. The sample includes roughly 400,000 distinct CDR3 sequences, around 20% of them seen just once. The starting material was peripheral blood mononuclear cells (PBMCs), obtained when the disease was refractory, from a patient treated with antithyroid drugs. The receptors were gathered from a female donor with Graves disease.

This sequence joins TRBV6-2 or TRBV6-3 and TRBJ2-2; D uncertain. Germline loops: CDR1 MNHEY, CDR2 SVGEGT. This CDR3 has 13 residues. The germline V and J ends were trimmed by 2 bases and 3 bases, with 4 bases remaining between them. The chain's CDR3 is CASSYVDTGELFF. CDR3 sequence (DNA): TGTGCCAGCAGTTACGTCGACACCGGGGAGCTGTTTTTT.

V gene TRBV5-6 combines with J gene TRBJ1-2, with D maybe TRBD1 (5 bases). Germline V gene sequence: CDR1 SGHDT, CDR2 YYEEEE. The CDR3 consists of 15 residues. Trimming left V 4 bases short and J 4 bases short, with 17 bases between. CDR3: CASSTQGGGPYGYTF. The CDR3 DNA reads TGTGCCAGCAGCACTCAGGGTGGGGGTCCCTATGGCTACACCTTC.

CDR3 amino acids: CSAWGAASSNEQFF. In DNA form, the CDR3 reads TGCAGTGCTTGGGGGGCGGCTAGCTCAAATGAGCAGTTCTTC. The rearrangement links TRBV20-1 to TRBJ2-1, with D possibly being TRBD1 or TRBD2 (6 bases each). Germline V gene data show CDR1 as DFQATT and CDR2 as SNEGSKA (reference sequence). CDR3 length: 14 residues. The ends were cut back, 5 bases at V and 7 bases at J, with 18 bases in the middle.

This clonotype was counted ten times or more. The CDR3 nucleotides read TGTGCCAGCAGTTTATTCGTAAGGTTAGGGTATGGCTACACCTTC. As protein: CASSLFVRLGYGYTF. The chain recombines TRBV27 with TRBJ1-2; D unresolved. CDR3 length equals 15 residues. Germline loops: CDR1 MNHEY, CDR2 SMNVEV (reference sequence). Trimming shortened V by 1 base and J by 5 bases, and 14 bases separated the two germline ends.

The gene calls are TRBV11-2 and TRBJ2-2, with D possibly TRBD1 on 6 matching bases. The germline V gene encodes CDR1 SGHAT and CDR2 FQNNGV. The CDR3 totals 15 residues. V lost 0 bases and J 5 bases, leaving 10 bases between the germline ends. The CDR3 loop is CASSLEGQITGELFF. CDR3 nucleotide sequence: TGTGCCAGCAGCTTAGAGGGACAAATAACCGGGGAGCTGTTTTTT. Full variable domain (missing parts from reference TRBV11-2 and TRBJ2-2): EAGVAQSPRYKIIEKRQSVAFWCNPISGHATLYWYQQILGQGPKLLIQFQNNGVVDDSQLPKDRFSAERLKGVDSTLKIQPAKLEDSAVYLCASSLEGQITGELFFGEGSRLTVL.

The sample holds many counts of this clonotype. The chain carries TRBV7-2 and TRBJ1-4; D remains unclear. CDR1 is SGHTA and CDR2 is FQGNSA in the germline V gene. The CDR3 totals 15 residues. With 5 bases removed from V and 0 bases from J, the gap between germline ends came to 10 bases. The CDR3 loop is CASSPRVATNEKLFF. CDR3 DNA sequence: TGTGCCAGCAGCCCGCGAGTTGCAACTAATGAAAAACTGTTTTTT.

This clonotype was seen a handful of times. V is TRBV9 and J is TRBJ1-1; possible D gene TRBD1, 5 bases. The ends were cut back, 4 bases at V and 3 bases at J, with 16 bases in the middle. Per the germline V gene, CDR1 is SGDLS and CDR2 is YYNGEE. CDR3 length: 15 residues. CDR3 DNA sequence: TGTGCCAGCAGCCTCCACCCGGGGGAGGACACTGAAGCTTTCTTT. Translated, it gives CASSLHPGEDTEAFF.

This clonotype was observed a handful of times. The rearrangement joins TRBV7-9 to TRBJ2-7, with D maybe TRBD2 (6 bases). This CDR3 contains 15 residues. CDR1 and CDR2 (germline): SEHNR, FQNEAQ (reference sequence). The V gene lost 1 base and the J gene lost 0 bases, with 10 bases spanning the gap. CDR3 DNA: TGTGCCAGCAGCTTAGGGGGGGTTACCTCCTACGAGCAGTACTTC. Its protein product is CASSLGGVTSYEQYF. The entire variable domain, with the rest obtained from reference TRBV7-9 and TRBJ2-7, is as follows: DTGVSQNPRHKITKRGQNVTFRCDPISEHNRLYWYRQTLGQGPEFLTYFQNEAQLEKSRLLSDRFSAERPKGSFSTLEIQRTEQGDSAMYLCASSLGGVTSYEQYFGPGTRLTVT.

The sample holds a few counts of this clonotype. The chain is built from TRBV7-8 and TRBJ2-7; D unclear. V shed 1 base and J shed 7 bases, with 11 bases lying between them. The CDR3 consists of 13 residues. CDR1 is SGHVS and CDR2 is FQNEAQ in the germline V gene. In nucleotides, the CDR3 is TGTGCCAGCAGCTTAGACTTGTCTCAGGAGCAGTACTTC. Its protein product is CASSLDLSQEQYF.

This clonotype showed up just a few times. Here the CDR3 reads CSVVVVTGPETQYF. The CDR3, as DNA: TGCAGTGTTGTAGTCGTCACCGGACCAGAGACCCAGTACTTC. The V gene is TRBV20-1, the J gene TRBJ2-5; D unresolved. This CDR3 region has 14 residues. Germline V gene sequence: CDR1 DFQATT, CDR2 SNEGSKA (reference sequence). V lost 7 bases and J lost 4, with 19 bases in between.